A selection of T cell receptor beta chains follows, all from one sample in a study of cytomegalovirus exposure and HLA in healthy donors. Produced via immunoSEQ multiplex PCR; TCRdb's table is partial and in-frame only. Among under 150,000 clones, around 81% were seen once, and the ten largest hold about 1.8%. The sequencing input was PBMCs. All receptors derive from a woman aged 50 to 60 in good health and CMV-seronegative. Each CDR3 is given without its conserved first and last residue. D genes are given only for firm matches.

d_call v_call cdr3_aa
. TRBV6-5 ASSYQTGNTIY
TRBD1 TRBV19 ASSMDRGETQY
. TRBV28 ASSLVSYGYT
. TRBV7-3 ASSLTAQVAQY
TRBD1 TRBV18 ASSLRQGVEAF
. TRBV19 ASSRRGIAKNIQY
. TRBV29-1 SVERNTEAF
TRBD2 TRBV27 ASSLSPSGSITDTQY
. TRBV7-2 ASSRWTDTDTQY
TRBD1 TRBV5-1 ASSLQGAYEQY
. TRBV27 ASSLTPSPETQY
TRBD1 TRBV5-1 ASSLPGQGSSYEQY
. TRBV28 ASSIYRERGYT
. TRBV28 ASSLWGADYEQY
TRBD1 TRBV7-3 ASSPTGVDTQY
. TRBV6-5 ASSYAGAEAF
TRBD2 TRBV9 ASSVVASGQETQY
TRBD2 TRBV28 ASSLPTGWASGSSYEQY
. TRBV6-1 ASSGGGMGEKLF
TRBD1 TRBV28 ASSYRGGNEKLF
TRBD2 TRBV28 ASSLRTSGPTDTQY
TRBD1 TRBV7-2 ASSARQGGNQPQN
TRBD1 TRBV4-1 ASSTGTGVGYT
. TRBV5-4 ASSRRTAEAF
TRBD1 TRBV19 ASSPDRGADTQY
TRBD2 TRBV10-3 AIREGTSGKNEQF
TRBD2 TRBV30 AWSVTAGVGTQY
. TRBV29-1 SAQGRDNYGYT
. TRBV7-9 SSSSADRLRGYT
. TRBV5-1 ASRLQDLNTYEQY
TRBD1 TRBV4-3 ASSQGTGTGGGQPQH
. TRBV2 AMMGGGNTIY
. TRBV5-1 ASSWGDGNTEAF
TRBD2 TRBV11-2 ASSQSGRSYNEQF
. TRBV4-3 ASSLKNPQTPNQPQH
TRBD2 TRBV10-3 AISGPLGGRAFSTDTQY
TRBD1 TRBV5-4 ASSSDREIGQPQH
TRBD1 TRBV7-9 ASSLTGQAPEQY
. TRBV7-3 ASSLRRAGNTDTQY
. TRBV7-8 ASSPMPDSYNEQF
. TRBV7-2 ASSSGGYQPQH
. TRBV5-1 ASSLTQGRAGNTIY
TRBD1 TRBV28 ASSSRQGVTLWQY
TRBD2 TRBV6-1 ASGSGGSNTGELF
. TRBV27 ASSSSRFNYGYT
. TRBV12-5 ASVLQGDTDTQY
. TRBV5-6 ASTWREGHLKAF
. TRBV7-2 ASSVYMNTEAF
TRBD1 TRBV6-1 ASSAADRGLTEAF
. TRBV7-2 ASSLRAERTDTQY
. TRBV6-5 ASSYRETQY
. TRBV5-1 ASSLVSSGVYEQY
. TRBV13 ASSLAQGAYGYT